What follows describes a single T cell receptor beta chain. The data originate from a study of blood T cells in healthy people across ages. Together with a sample-barcoded 5' primer, a J-beta primer mix was included in a second PCR lasting about 6 to 11 cycles. Using its own MiXCR run on the 5' RACE reads, TCRdb lists one record per CDR3 protein. The sample gives about 1,000,000 distinct CDR3 sequences, 45% of which show up once; about 20% is in the top ten. V lost 2 bases and J 2 bases, leaving 12 bases between the germline ends. This CDR3 is built from 15 residues. Per the germline V gene, CDR1 is MDHEN and CDR2 is SYDVKM.

The genes are TRBV28 and TRBJ2-5, with D possibly being TRBD2 (6 bases). The sample taken for sequencing was blood. This receptor was taken from a woman aged 55-70 years in good health. CDR3 DNA: TGTGCCAGCAGTTTAGTCGGGAGTGGACAAGAGACCCAGTACTTC. This encodes CASSLVGSGQETQYF. Together with reference TRBV28 and TRBJ2-5, the CDR3 gives the full variable domain: DVKVTQSSRYLVKRTGEKVFLECVQDMDHENMFWYRQDPGLGLRLIYFSYDVKMKEKGDIPEGYSVSREKKERFSLILESASTNQTSMYLCASSLVGSGQETQYFGPGTRLLVL.